This entry is about one T cell receptor (beta chain). Its target is not known. Profiled with immunoSEQ multiplex PCR; TCRdb holds only in-frame clones, not every one. The sample has some 140,000 clones, nearly 95% seen once. Germline V lookup: CDR1 SNHLY, CDR2 FYNNEI. The CDR3 is 13 amino acids. V lost 7 bases to trimming and J lost 4 bases, with 11 bases between them. This specimen belongs to a study of graft-versus-host responses after intestinal transplantation. Across the study: All of the recipients had induction that used anti-thymocyte globulin, then tacrolimus and steroids for approximately 3 years. Study conclusions and caveats: Allografts from individuals with graft-donor T cell macrochimerism displayed high graft-versus-host to host-versus-graft clonal ratios. Marrow from the recipient contained GvH clones, some of which had appeared first in ileum or blood.

The genes are TRBV2 and TRBJ2-1, with D maybe TRBD1 (6 bases). The sample here was unstimulated CD4+ T cells sorted from spleen or lymph node cells, taken before intestinal transplant. The sequence came from a human donor who received an intestinal transplant. CDR3 amino acids: CASIPDSYNEQFF. CDR3 sequence (DNA): TGTGCCAGCATTCCGGACAGTTACAATGAGCAGTTCTTC.